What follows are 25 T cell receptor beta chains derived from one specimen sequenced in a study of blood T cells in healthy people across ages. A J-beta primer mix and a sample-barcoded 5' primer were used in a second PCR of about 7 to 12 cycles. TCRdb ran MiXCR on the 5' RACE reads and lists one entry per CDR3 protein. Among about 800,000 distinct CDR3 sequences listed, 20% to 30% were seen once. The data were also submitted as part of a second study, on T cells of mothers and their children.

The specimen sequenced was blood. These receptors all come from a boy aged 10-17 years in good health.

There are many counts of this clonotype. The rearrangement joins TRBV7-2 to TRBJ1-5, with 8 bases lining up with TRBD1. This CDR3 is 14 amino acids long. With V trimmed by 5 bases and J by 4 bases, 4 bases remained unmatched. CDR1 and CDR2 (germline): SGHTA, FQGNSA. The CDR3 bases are TGTGCCAGCAGCCTCGACAGGGGAAATCAGCCCCAGCATTTT. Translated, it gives CASSLDRGNQPQHF.

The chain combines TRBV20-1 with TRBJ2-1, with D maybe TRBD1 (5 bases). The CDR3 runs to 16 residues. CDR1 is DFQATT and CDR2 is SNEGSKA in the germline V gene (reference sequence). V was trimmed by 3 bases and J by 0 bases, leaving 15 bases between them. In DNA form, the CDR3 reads TGCAGTGCTAGTGGCGGACACCCGAGCTCCTACAATGAGCAGTTCTTC. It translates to CSASGGHPSSYNEQFF.

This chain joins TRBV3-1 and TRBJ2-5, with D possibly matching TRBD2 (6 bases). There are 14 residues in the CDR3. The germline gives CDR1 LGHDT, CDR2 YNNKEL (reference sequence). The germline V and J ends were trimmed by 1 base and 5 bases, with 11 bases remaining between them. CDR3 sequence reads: CASSQGRSGETQYF. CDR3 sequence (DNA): TGTGCCAGCAGCCAAGGCCGAAGCGGGGAGACCCAGTACTTC.

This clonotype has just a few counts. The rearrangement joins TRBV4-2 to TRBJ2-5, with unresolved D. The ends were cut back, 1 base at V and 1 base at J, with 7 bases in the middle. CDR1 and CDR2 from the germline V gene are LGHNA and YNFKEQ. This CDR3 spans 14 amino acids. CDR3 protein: CASSQAVIQETQYF. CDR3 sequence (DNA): TGTGCCAGCAGCCAAGCTGTCATCCAAGAGACCCAGTACTTC.

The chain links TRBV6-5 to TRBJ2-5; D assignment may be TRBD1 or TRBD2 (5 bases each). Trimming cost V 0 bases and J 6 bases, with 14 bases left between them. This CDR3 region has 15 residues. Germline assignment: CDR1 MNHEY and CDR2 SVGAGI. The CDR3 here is CASSYSPQGGQTQYF. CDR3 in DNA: TGTGCCAGCAGTTACTCTCCGCAGGGCGGGCAGACCCAGTACTTC.

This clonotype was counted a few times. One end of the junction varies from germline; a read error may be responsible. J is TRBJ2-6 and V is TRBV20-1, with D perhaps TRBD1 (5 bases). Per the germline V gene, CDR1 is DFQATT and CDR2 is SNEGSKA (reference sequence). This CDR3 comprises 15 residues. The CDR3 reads CSARDIRAGANVPTF. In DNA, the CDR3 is TGCAGTGCTAGAGATATCAGAGCTGGGGCCAACGTCCCGACTTTC.

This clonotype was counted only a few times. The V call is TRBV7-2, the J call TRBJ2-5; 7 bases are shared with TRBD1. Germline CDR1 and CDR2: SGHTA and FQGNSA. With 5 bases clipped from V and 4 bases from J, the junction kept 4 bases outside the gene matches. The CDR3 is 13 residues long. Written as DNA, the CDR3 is TGTGCCAGCAGCCAGACAGGGAGAGAGACCCAGTACTTC. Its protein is CASSQTGRETQYF. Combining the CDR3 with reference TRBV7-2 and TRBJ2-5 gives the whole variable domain GAGVSQSPSNKVTEKGKDVELRCDPISGHTALYWYRQSLGQGLEFLIYFQGNSAPDKSGLPSDRFSAERTGGSVSTLTIQRTQQEDSAVYLCASSQTGRETQYFGPGTRLLVL.

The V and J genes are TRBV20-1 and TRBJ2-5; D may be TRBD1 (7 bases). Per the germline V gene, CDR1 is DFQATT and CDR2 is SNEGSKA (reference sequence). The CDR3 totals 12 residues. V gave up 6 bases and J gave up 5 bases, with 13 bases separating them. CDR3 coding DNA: TGCAGTGCCCCAGGGGGGCCTGAGACCCAGTACTTC. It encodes CSAPGGPETQYF.

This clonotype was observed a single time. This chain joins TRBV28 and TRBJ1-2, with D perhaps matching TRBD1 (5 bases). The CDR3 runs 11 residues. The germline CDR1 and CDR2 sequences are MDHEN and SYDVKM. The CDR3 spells CALDGGNGYTF. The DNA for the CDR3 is TGTGCTCTAGACGGGGGGAATGGCTACACCTTC.

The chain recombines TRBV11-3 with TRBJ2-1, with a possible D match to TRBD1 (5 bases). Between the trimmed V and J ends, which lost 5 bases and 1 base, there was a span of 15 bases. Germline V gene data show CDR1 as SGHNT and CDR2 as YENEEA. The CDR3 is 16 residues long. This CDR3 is CASSPRVLPSYNEQFF. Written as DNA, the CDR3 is TGTGCCAGCAGCCCCAGGGTTCTCCCGTCCTACAATGAGCAGTTCTTC.

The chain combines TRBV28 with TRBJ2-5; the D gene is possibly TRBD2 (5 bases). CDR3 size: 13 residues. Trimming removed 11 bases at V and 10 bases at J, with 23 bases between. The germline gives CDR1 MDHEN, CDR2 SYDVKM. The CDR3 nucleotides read TGTGCCGTCAGTGAGGGTATTGGGTATGGCCAGTACTTC. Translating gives CAVSEGIGYGQYF.

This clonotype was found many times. CDR3 region: CASSSRWGDAHGYTF. The DNA for the CDR3 is TGTGCCAGCAGTTCCAGATGGGGCGACGCTCATGGCTACACCTTC. V usage is TRBV12-3 or TRBV12-4 and J usage is TRBJ1-2; TRBD1 is a possible D gene (5 bases). V was trimmed by 4 bases and J by 6 bases, leaving 18 bases between them. The CDR3 spans 15 residues.

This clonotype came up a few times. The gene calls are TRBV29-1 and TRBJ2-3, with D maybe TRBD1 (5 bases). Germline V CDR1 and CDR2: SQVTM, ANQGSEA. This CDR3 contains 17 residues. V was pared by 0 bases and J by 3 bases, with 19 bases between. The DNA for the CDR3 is TGCAGCGTTGAAGACTGGACAAAGGCTCTAAATACAGATACGCAGTATTTT. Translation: CSVEDWTKALNTDTQYF.

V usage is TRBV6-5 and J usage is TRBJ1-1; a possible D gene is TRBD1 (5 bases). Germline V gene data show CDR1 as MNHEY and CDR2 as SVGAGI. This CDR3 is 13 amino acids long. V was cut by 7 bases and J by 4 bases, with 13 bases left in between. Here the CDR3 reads CASNQGLATEAFF. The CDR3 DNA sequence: TGTGCCAGCAATCAGGGTTTGGCCACTGAAGCTTTCTTT.

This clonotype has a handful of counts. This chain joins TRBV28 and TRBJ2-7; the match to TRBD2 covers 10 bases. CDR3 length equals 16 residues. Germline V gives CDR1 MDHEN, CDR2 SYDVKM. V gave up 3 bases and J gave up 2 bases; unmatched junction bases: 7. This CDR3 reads CASSFIASGSPYEQYF. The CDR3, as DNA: TGTGCCAGCAGTTTCATCGCTAGCGGGAGCCCCTACGAGCAGTACTTC.

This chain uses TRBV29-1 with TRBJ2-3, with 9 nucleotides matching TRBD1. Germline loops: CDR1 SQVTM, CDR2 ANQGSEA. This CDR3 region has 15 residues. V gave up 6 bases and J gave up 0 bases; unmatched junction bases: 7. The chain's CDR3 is CSVADRGSSTDTQYF. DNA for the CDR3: TGCAGCGTGGCCGACAGGGGGAGTAGCACAGATACGCAGTATTTT.

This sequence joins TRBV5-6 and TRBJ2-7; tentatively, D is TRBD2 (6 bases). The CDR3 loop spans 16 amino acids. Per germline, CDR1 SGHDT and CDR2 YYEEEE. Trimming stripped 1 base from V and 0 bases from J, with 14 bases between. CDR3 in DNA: TGTGCCAGCAGCTTGAAGTATCGGGGGATCTCCTACGAGCAGTACTTC. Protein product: CASSLKYRGISYEQYF.

The CDR3, as DNA: TGTGCCAGTAGTAGCCGATCCAATGAGCAGTTCTTC. Its translation: CASSSRSNEQFF. The genes are TRBV19 and TRBJ2-1; D gene uncertain. Trimming stripped 4 bases from V and 6 bases from J, with 7 bases between. The germline V gene encodes CDR1 LNHDA and CDR2 SQIVND (reference sequence). The CDR3 is 12 residues long.

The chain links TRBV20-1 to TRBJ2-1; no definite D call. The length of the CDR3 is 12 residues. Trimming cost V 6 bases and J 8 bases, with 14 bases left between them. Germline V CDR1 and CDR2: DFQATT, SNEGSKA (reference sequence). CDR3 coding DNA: TGCAGTGCCGATATTTACACCGATGAGCAGTTCTTC. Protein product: CSADIYTDEQFF.

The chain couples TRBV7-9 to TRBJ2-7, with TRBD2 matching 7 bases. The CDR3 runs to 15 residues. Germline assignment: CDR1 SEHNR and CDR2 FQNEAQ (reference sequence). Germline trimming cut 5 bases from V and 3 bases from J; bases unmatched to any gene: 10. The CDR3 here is CASSPDVGGHYEQYF. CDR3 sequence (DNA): TGTGCCAGCAGCCCAGATGTGGGAGGGCACTACGAGCAGTACTTC.

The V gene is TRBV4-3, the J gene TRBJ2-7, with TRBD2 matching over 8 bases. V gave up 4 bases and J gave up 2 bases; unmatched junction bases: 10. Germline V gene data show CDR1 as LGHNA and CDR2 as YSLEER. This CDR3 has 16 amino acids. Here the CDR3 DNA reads TGCGCCAGCAGCCCAAATCGGGGGGGAGGCGCCTACGAGCAGTACTTC. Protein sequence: CASSPNRGGGAYEQYF.

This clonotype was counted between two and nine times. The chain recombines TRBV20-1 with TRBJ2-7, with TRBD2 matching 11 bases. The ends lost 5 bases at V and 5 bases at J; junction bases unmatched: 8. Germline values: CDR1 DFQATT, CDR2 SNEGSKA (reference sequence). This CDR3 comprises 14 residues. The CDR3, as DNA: TGCAGTGCTCCCCACTCTAGCGGGAGGAACGAGCAGTACTTC. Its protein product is CSAPHSSGRNEQYF.

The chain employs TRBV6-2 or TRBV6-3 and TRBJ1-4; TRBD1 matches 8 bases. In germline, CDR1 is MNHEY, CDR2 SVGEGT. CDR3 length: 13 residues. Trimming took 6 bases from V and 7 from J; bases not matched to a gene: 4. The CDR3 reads CASSAGTGEKLFF. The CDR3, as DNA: TGTGCCAGCAGCGCCGGGACAGGTGAAAAACTGTTTTTT.

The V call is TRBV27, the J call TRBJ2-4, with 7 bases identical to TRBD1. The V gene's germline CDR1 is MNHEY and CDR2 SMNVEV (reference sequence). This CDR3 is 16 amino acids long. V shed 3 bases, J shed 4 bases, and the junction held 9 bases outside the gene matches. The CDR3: CASSLRQGGSKNIQYF. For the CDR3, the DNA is TGTGCCAGCAGTTTGCGACAGGGCGGCTCAAAAAACATTCAGTACTTC.

CDR3 sequence reads: CASSVNRDRNIQYF. In DNA form, the CDR3 reads TGTGCCAGCAGTGTTAACAGAGACCGGAACATTCAGTACTTC. The rearrangement uses TRBV2 and TRBJ2-4; unclear D gene. The CDR3 is made up of 14 amino acids. Germline CDR1 and CDR2: SNHLY and FYNNEI. Between the trimmed V and J ends, which lost 4 bases and 7 bases, there was a span of 14 bases.